These 19 T cell receptor beta chains came from one sample sequenced in a study of naive and memory T cell subsets. Both TRBC1 and TRBC2 were covered by a beta constant-region primer of two equimolar oligonucleotides. TCRdb used MiXCR to reprocess the UMI-ligation and nested PCR reads, holding one entry per CDR3 protein. The sample has about 85,000 distinct CDR3 sequences, around 13% seen once; the top ten hold approximately 0.94%. The specimen sequenced was central memory CD4+ T cells from blood. These receptors were collected from a human donor in good health.

This clonotype has more than one count but fewer than ten. The V gene is TRBV5-1, the J gene TRBJ1-1, with no clear D. V was pared by 2 bases and J by 1 base, with 9 bases between. CDR3 length: 14 amino acids. Per the germline V gene, CDR1 is SGHRS and CDR2 is YFSETQ. The CDR3 loop is CASSFGIGNTEAFF. The CDR3 region has the DNA TGCGCCAGCAGCTTCGGGATAGGGAACACTGAAGCTTTCTTT. The whole variable domain, filled in from reference TRBV5-1 and TRBJ1-1, reads KAGVTQTPRYLIKTRGQQVTLSCSPISGHRSVSWYQQTPGQGLQFLFEYFSETQRNKGNFPGRFSGRQFSNSRSEMNVSTLELGDSALYLCASSFGIGNTEAFFGQGTRLTVV.

This clonotype was recorded a few times. The chain is built from TRBV11-2 and TRBJ2-1; tentatively, D is TRBD2 (6 bases). V dropped 2 bases and J dropped 5 bases, with 13 bases sitting between them. The CDR3 spans 15 residues. The germline V gene encodes CDR1 SGHAT and CDR2 FQNNGV. For the CDR3, the DNA is TGTGCCAGCAGCTTACGCGGGGCCCTTCACAATGAGCAGTTCTTC. Translating it yields CASSLRGALHNEQFF.

This chain joins TRBV7-2 and TRBJ2-1, with TRBD2 as a possible D gene (7 bases). The CDR3 contains 17 residues. V lost 3 bases, J lost 2 bases, and 17 bases lay in between. CDR1 and CDR2 from the germline V gene are SGHTA and FQGNSA. CDR3 residues: CASSLDGGRSAYNEQFF. The CDR3 DNA reads TGTGCCAGCAGCTTGGACGGGGGGCGCAGCGCCTACAATGAGCAGTTCTTC.

The rearrangement links TRBV7-6 to TRBJ2-5, with D unclear. The CDR3 extends over 15 amino acids. With 2 bases removed from V and 5 bases from J, the gap between germline ends came to 15 bases. Germline V gene lookup returns CDR1 SGHVS and CDR2 FNYEAQ. DNA for the CDR3: TGTGCCAGCAGCTTATCTCAGCAAGCCGGGGAGACCCAGTACTTC. The encoded protein is CASSLSQQAGETQYF.

The chain employs TRBV7-2 and TRBJ2-1; D possibly corresponds to TRBD2 (6 bases). This CDR3 comprises 17 residues. V was cut by 1 base and J by 0 bases, with 13 bases left in between. CDR1 is SGHTA, CDR2 FQGNSA, per germline. CDR3 protein: CASSLVEGSHSYNEQFF. Here the CDR3 DNA reads TGTGCCAGCAGCTTAGTGGAGGGGAGTCACTCCTACAATGAGCAGTTCTTC.

This clonotype came up many times. V is TRBV7-9 and J is TRBJ2-5, with TRBD1 identical over 10 bases. Looked up from germline, CDR1 is SEHNR and CDR2 is FQNEAQ (reference sequence). The CDR3 consists of 14 residues. V dropped 4 bases and J dropped 5; count of bases not matched to a gene: 4. In nucleotides, the CDR3 is TGTGCCAGCAGCTGGGGACAGGGGAGGGAGACCCAGTACTTC. Residues: CASSWGQGRETQYF.

This clonotype was observed once. J is TRBJ1-4 and V is TRBV5-4; a weak D match, TRBD1 (6 bases). Trimming stripped 1 base from V and 3 bases from J, with 7 bases between. Germline assignment: CDR1 SGHNT and CDR2 YYREEE (reference sequence). The CDR3 contains 14 residues. CDR3 in amino acids: CASSLKGANEKLFF. In DNA, the CDR3 is TGTGCCAGCAGCTTGAAGGGGGCTAATGAAAAACTGTTTTTT.

This clonotype was seen a handful of times. The chain couples TRBV12-3 or TRBV12-4 to TRBJ2-1, with 11 bases fitting TRBD1. V lost 6 bases and J lost 7; bases outside the gene matches: 5. The CDR3 runs to 14 residues. CDR3 sequence reads: CASSGQGALNEQFF. The CDR3 coding sequence is TGTGCCAGCAGCGGACAGGGGGCTCTAAATGAGCAGTTCTTC.

This clonotype was observed many times. The rearrangement joins TRBV6-5 to TRBJ2-3; 8 bases match TRBD2. V gave up 5 bases and J gave up 0 bases; unmatched junction bases: 4. Per the germline V gene, CDR1 is MNHEY and CDR2 is SVGAGI. The CDR3 covers 15 residues. In DNA, the CDR3 is TGTGCCAGCAGTACTAGCGGAGCTAGCACAGATACGCAGTATTTT. Translating gives CASSTSGASTDTQYF.

This chain links TRBV24-1 with TRBJ2-1; TRBD1 matches 7 bases. J lost 1 base, V lost 4 bases, and 3 bases had no gene match. The CDR3 length is 15 residues. Looked up from germline, CDR1 is KGHDR and CDR2 is SFDVKD. The CDR3 here is CATSDNRGSYNEQFF. For the CDR3, the DNA is TGTGCCACCAGTGACAACAGGGGATCCTACAATGAGCAGTTCTTC.

In its sample, this clonotype was seen many times. This rearrangement joins TRBV7-2 to TRBJ1-5, with 10 bases matching TRBD1. Trimming took 4 bases from V and 4 from J; bases not matched to a gene: 1. Looked up from germline, CDR1 is SGHTA and CDR2 is FQGNSA. CDR3 length: 14 residues. As DNA, the CDR3 is TGTGCCAGCAGCTGGACAGGGGGAAATCAGCCCCAGCATTTT. Its translation is CASSWTGGNQPQHF.

CDR3 in DNA: TGCGCCAGCAGCCCTACAGATATTGCAACTAATGAAAAACTGTTTTTT. It encodes CASSPTDIATNEKLFF. This sequence joins TRBV5-1 and TRBJ1-4; D uncertain. The CDR3 spans 16 residues. V was trimmed by 4 bases and J by 0 bases, leaving 13 bases between them. Germline V CDR1 and CDR2: SGHRS, YFSETQ.

The V and J genes are TRBV7-3 and TRBJ2-1; weak D call: TRBD2 (7 bases). This CDR3 is built from 14 residues. V was cut by 3 bases and J by 7 bases, with 13 bases left in between. Germline CDR1 and CDR2: SGHTA and FQGTGA. The CDR3, as DNA: TGTGCCAGCAGCTTCGCGGGGGCTAAAAATGAGCAGTTCTTC. Translated, it gives CASSFAGAKNEQFF.

Only a few counts were recorded for this clonotype. The genes are TRBV10-3 and TRBJ1-5, with unresolved D. Germline V lookup: CDR1 ENHRY, CDR2 SYGVKD. CDR3 length equals 14 residues. Deletions cut 3 bases from V and 6 bases from J, with 12 bases between. The chain's CDR3 is CAISEGNLFQPQHF. The CDR3 nucleotides are TGTGCCATCAGTGAAGGGAACTTGTTTCAGCCCCAGCATTTT.

Only a few counts were recorded for this clonotype. CDR3 DNA sequence: TGTGCCAGCAGCTTGGAACTTAGTGGGATAGGAGCTAAAGGGAACACTGAAGCTTTCTTT. The encoded protein is CASSLELSGIGAKGNTEAFF. This sequence joins TRBV5-6 and TRBJ1-1; D gene unclear. Germline lookup yields CDR1 SGHDT and CDR2 YYEEEE. V was pared by 0 bases and J by 1 base, with 25 bases between. The CDR3 is 20 amino acids.

In its sample, this clonotype was seen a few times. This rearrangement joins TRBV18 to TRBJ2-3; tentatively, D is TRBD1 (5 bases). V was cut by 6 bases and J by 0 bases, with 10 bases left in between. The CDR3 sequence is 14 residues long. Germline V gene lookup returns CDR1 KGHSH and CDR2 LQKENI. CDR3: CASSPGASTDTQYF. Here the CDR3 DNA reads TGTGCCAGCTCCCCTGGGGCTAGCACAGATACGCAGTATTTT.

The chain couples TRBV20-1 to TRBJ1-1; D remains unclear. This CDR3 has 14 amino acids. CDR1 and CDR2 from the germline V gene are DFQATT and SNEGSKA (reference sequence). V lost 2 bases to trimming and J lost 4 bases, with 14 bases between them. This CDR3 is CSARTLGRSTEAFF. As DNA, the CDR3 is TGCAGTGCTAGAACCCTCGGCAGGAGCACTGAAGCTTTCTTT.

The gene calls are TRBV30 and TRBJ2-1, with 11 bases fitting TRBD2. Germline V gene lookup returns CDR1 GTSNPN and CDR2 SVGIG (reference sequence). V shed 0 bases, J shed 0 bases, and the junction held 10 bases outside the gene matches. This CDR3 comprises 19 residues. The CDR3 bases are TGTGCCTGGAGTGTTCCTAAGGGGACTAGCGGAAGCTCCTACAATGAGCAGTTCTTC. Translating it yields CAWSVPKGTSGSSYNEQFF.

In this sample, this clonotype turned up a few times. The V call is TRBV12-3 or TRBV12-4, the J call TRBJ2-2; D gene unclear. Trimming removed 8 bases at V and 3 bases at J, with 16 bases between. The CDR3 spans 15 residues. CDR3 DNA: TGTGCCAGCTCAACCCGGCTTTACGACACCGGGGAGCTGTTTTTT. The encoded protein is CASSTRLYDTGELFF.